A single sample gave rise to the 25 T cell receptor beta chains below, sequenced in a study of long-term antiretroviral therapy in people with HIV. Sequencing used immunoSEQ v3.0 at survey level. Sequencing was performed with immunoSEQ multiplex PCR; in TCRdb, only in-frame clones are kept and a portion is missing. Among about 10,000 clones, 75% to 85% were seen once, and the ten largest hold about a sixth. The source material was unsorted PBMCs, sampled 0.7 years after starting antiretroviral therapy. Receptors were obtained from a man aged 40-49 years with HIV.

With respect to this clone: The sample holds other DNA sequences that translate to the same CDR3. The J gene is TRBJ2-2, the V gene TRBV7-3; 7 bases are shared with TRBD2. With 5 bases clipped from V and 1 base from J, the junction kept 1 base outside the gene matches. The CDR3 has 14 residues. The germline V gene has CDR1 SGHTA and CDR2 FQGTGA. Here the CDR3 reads CASSLAVNTGELFF. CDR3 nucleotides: TGTGCCAGCAGCCTAGCGGTGAACACCGGGGAGCTGTTTTTT.

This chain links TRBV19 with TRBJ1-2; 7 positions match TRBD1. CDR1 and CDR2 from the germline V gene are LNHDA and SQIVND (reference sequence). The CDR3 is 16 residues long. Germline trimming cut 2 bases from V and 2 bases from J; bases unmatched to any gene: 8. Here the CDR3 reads CASSIKSGGWNYGYTF. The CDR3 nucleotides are TGTGCCAGTAGTATAAAATCAGGGGGATGGAACTATGGCTACACCTTC. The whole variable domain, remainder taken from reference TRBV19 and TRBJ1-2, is DGGITQSPKYLFRKEGQNVTLSCEQNLNHDAMYWYRQDPGQGLRLIYYSQIVNDFQKGDIAEGYSVSREKKESFPLTVTSAQKNPTAFYLCASSIKSGGWNYGYTFGSGTRLTVV.

For the CDR3, the DNA is TGTGCCAGTAGTATGTGGCTGGGTTCGGGTTCGGATGGCTACACCTTC. Translated, it gives CASSMWLGSGSDGYTF. The rearrangement links TRBV19 to TRBJ1-2; D unresolved. The V end was cut by 3 bases, the J end by 6 bases, with 20 bases between. This CDR3 contains 16 residues. Germline V gene sequence: CDR1 LNHDA, CDR2 SQIVND (reference sequence). The full variable domain, in which reference TRBV19 and TRBJ1-2 provide the parts outside the CDR3, is DGGITQSPKYLFRKEGQNVTLSCEQNLNHDAMYWYRQDPGQGLRLIYYSQIVNDFQKGDIAEGYSVSREKKESFPLTVTSAQKNPTAFYLCASSMWLGSGSDGYTFGSGTRLTVV.

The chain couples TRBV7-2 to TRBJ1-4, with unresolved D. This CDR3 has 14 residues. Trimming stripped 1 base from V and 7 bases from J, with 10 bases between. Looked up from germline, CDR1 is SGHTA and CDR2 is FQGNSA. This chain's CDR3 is CASSLVPAREKLFF. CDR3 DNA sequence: TGTGCCAGCAGCTTAGTCCCAGCGCGTGAAAAACTGTTTTTT.

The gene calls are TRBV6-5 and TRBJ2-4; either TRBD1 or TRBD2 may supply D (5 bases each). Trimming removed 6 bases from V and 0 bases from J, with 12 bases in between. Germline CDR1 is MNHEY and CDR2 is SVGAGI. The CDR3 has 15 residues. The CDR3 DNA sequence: TGTGCCAGCAGACCGGGACGGCTAGCCAAAAACATTCAGTACTTC. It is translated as CASRPGRLAKNIQYF.

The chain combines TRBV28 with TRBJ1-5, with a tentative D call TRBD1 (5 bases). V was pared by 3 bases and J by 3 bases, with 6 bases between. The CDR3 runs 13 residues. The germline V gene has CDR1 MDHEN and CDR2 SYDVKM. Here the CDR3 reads CASSFGHNQPQHF. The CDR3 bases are TGTGCCAGCAGTTTCGGACACAATCAGCCCCAGCATTTT.

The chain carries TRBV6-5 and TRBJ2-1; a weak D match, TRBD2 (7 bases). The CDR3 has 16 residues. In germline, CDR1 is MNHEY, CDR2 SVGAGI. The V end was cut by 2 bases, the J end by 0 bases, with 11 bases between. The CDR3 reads CASSYEGGNSYNEQFF. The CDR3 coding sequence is TGTGCCAGCAGTTACGAGGGGGGGAACTCCTACAATGAGCAGTTCTTC.

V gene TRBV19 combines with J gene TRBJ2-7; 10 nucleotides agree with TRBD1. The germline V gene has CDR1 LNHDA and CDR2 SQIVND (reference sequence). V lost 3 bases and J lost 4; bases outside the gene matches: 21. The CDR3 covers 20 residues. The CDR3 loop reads CASSIFARDRGGGPAYEQYF. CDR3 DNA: TGTGCCAGTAGTATCTTTGCCCGGGACAGGGGCGGCGGGCCCGCATACGAGCAGTACTTC.

The chain's CDR3 is CSVRDYDNQPQHF. In DNA form, the CDR3 reads TGCAGCGTGAGGGATTACGACAATCAGCCCCAGCATTTT. The chain carries TRBV29-1 and TRBJ1-5; D not resolved. CDR3 size: 13 residues. V dropped 6 bases and J dropped 3 bases, with 12 bases sitting between them. Germline V lookup: CDR1 SQVTM, CDR2 ANQGSEA.

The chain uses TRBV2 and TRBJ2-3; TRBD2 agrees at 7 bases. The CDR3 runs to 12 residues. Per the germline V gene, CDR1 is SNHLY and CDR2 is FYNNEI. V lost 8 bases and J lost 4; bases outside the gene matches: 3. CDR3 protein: CASAGESDTQYF. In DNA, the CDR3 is TGTGCCAGCGCGGGAGAATCAGATACGCAGTATTTT.

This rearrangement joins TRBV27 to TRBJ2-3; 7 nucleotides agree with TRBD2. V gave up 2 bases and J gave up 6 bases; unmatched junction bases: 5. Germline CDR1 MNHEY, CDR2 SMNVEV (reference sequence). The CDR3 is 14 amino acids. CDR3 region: CASSLGGSGDTQYF. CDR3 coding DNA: TGTGCCAGCAGTTTAGGCGGGAGTGGTGATACGCAGTATTTT.

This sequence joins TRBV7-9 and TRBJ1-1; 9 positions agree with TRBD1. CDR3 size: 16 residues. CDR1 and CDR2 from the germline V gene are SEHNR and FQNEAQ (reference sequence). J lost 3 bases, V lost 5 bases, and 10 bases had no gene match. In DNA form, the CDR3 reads TGTGCCAGCAGCGCCGGGCCGGGACAGGGACACACTGAAGCTTTCTTT. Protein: CASSAGPGQGHTEAFF.

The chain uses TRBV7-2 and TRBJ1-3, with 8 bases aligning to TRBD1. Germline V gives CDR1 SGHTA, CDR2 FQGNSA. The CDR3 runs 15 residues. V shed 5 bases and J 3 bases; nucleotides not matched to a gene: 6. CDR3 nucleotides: TGTGCCAGCAGCGGCAACAGGGGGTTTGGAAACACCATATATTTT. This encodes CASSGNRGFGNTIYF.

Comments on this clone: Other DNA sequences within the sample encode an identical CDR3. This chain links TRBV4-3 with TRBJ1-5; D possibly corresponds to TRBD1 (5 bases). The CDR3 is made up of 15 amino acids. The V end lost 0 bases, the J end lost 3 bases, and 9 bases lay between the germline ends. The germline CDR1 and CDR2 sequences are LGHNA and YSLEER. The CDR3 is CASSQDRVDNQPQHF. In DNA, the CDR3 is TGCGCCAGCAGCCAAGACAGGGTGGACAATCAGCCCCAGCATTTT.

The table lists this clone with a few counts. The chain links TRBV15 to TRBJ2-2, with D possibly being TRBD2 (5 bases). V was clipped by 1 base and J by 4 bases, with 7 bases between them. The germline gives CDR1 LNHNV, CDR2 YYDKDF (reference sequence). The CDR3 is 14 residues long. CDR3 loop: CATSRGGLTGELFF. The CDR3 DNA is TGTGCCACCAGCAGAGGAGGACTCACCGGGGAGCTGTTTTTT.

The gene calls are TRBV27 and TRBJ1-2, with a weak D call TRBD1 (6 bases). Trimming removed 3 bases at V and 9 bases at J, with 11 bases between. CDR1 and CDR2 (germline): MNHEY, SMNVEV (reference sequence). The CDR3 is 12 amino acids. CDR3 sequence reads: CASSLEGGRYTF. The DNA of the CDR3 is TGTGCCAGCAGTTTGGAAGGGGGTCGCTACACCTTC.

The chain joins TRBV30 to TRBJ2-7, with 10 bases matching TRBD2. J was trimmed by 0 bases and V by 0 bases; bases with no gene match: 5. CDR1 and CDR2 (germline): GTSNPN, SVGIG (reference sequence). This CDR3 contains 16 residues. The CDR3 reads CAWSVGTSGTSYEQYF. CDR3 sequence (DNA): TGTGCCTGGAGTGTTGGAACTAGCGGGACCTCCTACGAGCAGTACTTC.

The CDR3 reads CASTGRTTYEQYF. In nucleotides, the CDR3 is TGTGCCAGCACGGGCAGGACCACCTACGAGCAGTACTTC. The chain recombines TRBV6-6 with TRBJ2-7; D is undetermined. The ends were cut back, 7 bases at V and 2 bases at J, with 12 bases in the middle. This CDR3 region has 13 residues. The V gene's germline CDR1 is MNHNY and CDR2 SVGAGI (reference sequence).

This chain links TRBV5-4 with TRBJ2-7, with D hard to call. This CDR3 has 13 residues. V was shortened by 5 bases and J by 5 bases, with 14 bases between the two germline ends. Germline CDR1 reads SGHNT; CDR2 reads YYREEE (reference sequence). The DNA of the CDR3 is TGTGCCAGCAGAATGATAGTTCGGGACGAGCAGTACTTC. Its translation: CASRMIVRDEQYF. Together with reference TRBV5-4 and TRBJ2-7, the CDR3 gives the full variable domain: ETGVTQSPTHLIKTRGQQVTLRCSSQSGHNTVSWYQQALGQGPQFIFQYYREEENGRGNFPPRFSGLQFPNYSSELNVNALELDDSALYLCASRMIVRDEQYFGPGTRLTVT.

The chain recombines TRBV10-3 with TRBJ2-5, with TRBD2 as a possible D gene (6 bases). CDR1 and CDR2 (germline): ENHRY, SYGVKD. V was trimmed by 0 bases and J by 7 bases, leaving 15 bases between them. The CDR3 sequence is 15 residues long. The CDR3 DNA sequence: TGTGCCATCAGTGAGTCGGTAGCGGCCAGTGGGACCCAGTACTTC. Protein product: CAISESVAASGTQYF.

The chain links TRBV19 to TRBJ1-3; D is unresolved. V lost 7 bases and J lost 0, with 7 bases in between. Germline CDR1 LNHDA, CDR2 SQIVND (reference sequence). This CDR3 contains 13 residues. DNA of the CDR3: TGTGCCAGTACCCACCTCTCTGGAAACACCATATATTTT. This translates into CASTHLSGNTIYF.

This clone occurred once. The CDR3, as DNA: TGTGCCATCAGTGACATGGGACTAGCGGAAGAGACCCAGTACTTC. Translation gives CAISDMGLAEETQYF. The chain couples TRBV10-3 to TRBJ2-5; TRBD2 aligns across 11 bases. V shed 3 bases and J 3 bases; nucleotides not matched to a gene: 3. The CDR3 sequence is 15 residues long. CDR1 is ENHRY and CDR2 is SYGVKD in the germline V gene.

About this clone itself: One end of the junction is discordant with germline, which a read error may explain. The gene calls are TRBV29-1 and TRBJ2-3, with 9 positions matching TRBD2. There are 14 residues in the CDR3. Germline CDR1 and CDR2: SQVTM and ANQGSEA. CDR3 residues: CSVEAGGPTDTQYF. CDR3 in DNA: TGCAGCGTAGAAGCGGGAGGTCCCACAGATACGCAGTATTTT.

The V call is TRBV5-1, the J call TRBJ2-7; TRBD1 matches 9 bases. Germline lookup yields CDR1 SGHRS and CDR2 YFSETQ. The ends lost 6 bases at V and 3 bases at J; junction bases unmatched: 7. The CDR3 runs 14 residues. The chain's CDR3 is CASTRTGDFYEQYF. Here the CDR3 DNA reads TGCGCCAGCACTAGGACAGGGGACTTCTACGAGCAGTACTTC.

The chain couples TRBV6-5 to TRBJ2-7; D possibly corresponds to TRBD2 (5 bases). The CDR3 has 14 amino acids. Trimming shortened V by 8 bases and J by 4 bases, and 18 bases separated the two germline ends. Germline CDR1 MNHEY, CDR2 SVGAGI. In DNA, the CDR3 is TGTGCCAGCGAAGGAACACGGGGAACTTACGAGCAGTACTTC. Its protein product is CASEGTRGTYEQYF.